This T cell receptor beta chain appears in the sequencing data of a study of Graves' ophthalmopathy and Graves' hyperthyroidism. Study summary: The blood sample was drawn at first diagnosis and before any treatment. Study-wide results and caveats: Ophthalmopathy progression was predicted by the model at approximately 70% sensitivity and under 75% specificity.

The diagnosis was founded upon clinical symptoms, serum thyroxine, TRAb, thyroid ultrasound and orbital computed tomography. What supplied the PBMCs was roughly 10 ml of fresh peripheral blood. This clonotype has a count of ten or more. Antigen unknown. RNA transcripts served as template for amplifying TCR beta CDR3 sequences. An initial RT-PCR round employing HTBI primers preceded a second-round multiplex PCR. TCRdb processed the multiplex PCR reads anew with MiXCR; each CDR3 protein has one entry. The sample shows approximately 460,000 distinct CDR3 sequences, roughly an eighth of them seen only once. The clonotype was recovered from a woman in her 30s with Graves' ophthalmopathy. Sequencing was carried out using blood.

CDR3 bases: TGCAGTGCTAGAGATGGGGCAGGGGGCGCGTATGAGACCCAGTACTTC. Translation: CSARDGAGGAYETQYF. The chain couples TRBV20-1 to TRBJ2-5; TRBD1 agrees at 8 bases. The trim removed 0 bases at V and 5 bases at J, leaving 11 bases unmatched. Germline assignment: CDR1 DFQATT and CDR2 SNEGSKA (reference sequence). This CDR3 comprises 16 residues.